The next 19 T cell receptor beta chains were all read from a single sample in a study of memory CD4+ T cells and cytomegalovirus serostatus. Single viable CD3+CD4+CD8-CD45RO+ cells were sorted as the memory CD4+ T cells. Only in-frame clones appear in the TCRdb table, and some are missing; sequencing was by immunoSEQ multiplex PCR. The sample shows 50,000 to 70,000 clones, roughly four fifths of them seen only once. Material for sequencing was memory CD4+ T cells from blood. The receptors were gathered from an adult in good health and CMV-seronegative.

The CDR3 sequence: CASSQEASGRYNEQFF. In nucleotides, the CDR3 is TGTGCCAGCAGCCAAGAGGCTAGCGGGAGATACAATGAGCAGTTCTTC. This chain uses TRBV14 with TRBJ2-1, with 10 positions matching TRBD2. The CDR3 contains 16 residues. Unmatched junction bases numbered 3, after V lost 0 bases and J lost 4 bases. Germline CDR1 is SGHDN and CDR2 is FVKESK.

Here the CDR3 DNA reads TGTGCCAGCAGCTCCACAGGGAGCTCCTACGAGCAGTACTTC. Translated, it gives CASSSTGSSYEQYF. V usage is TRBV7-3 and J usage is TRBJ2-7, with D maybe TRBD1 (6 bases). V dropped 4 bases and J dropped 0 bases, with 10 bases sitting between them. Germline V CDR1 and CDR2: SGHTA, FQGTGA. The length of the CDR3 is 14 residues.

The V and J genes are TRBV19 and TRBJ1-1; no clear D gene. The CDR3 sequence is 11 residues long. V was cut by 2 bases and J by 8 bases, with 6 bases left in between. The germline V gene encodes CDR1 LNHDA and CDR2 SQIVND (reference sequence). CDR3 in amino acids: CASSIFREAFF. CDR3 DNA: TGTGCCAGTAGTATATTTCGGGAAGCTTTCTTT.

The V call is TRBV29-1, the J call TRBJ2-7; the match to TRBD2 covers 12 bases. Germline trimming cut 6 bases from V and 6 bases from J; bases unmatched to any gene: 6. The CDR3 spans 13 residues. Looked up from germline, CDR1 is SQVTM and CDR2 is ANQGSEA. DNA for the CDR3: TGCAGCGTAACGGGACTAGCGGGCGGCGAGCAGTACTTC. The encoded protein is CSVTGLAGGEQYF.

V is TRBV14 and J is TRBJ2-1, with TRBD2 identical over 10 bases. The length of the CDR3 is 15 residues. V shed 4 bases and J 4 bases; nucleotides not matched to a gene: 4. Germline-derived CDR1 and CDR2 are SGHDN and FVKESK. This chain's CDR3 is CASSPGLAFYNEQFF. The CDR3 DNA reads as TGTGCCAGCAGCCCGGGACTAGCGTTTTACAATGAGCAGTTCTTC.

This clone was counted between two and nine times. The V call is TRBV15, the J call TRBJ1-1, with 9 bases identical to TRBD1. Germline loops: CDR1 LNHNV, CDR2 YYDKDF (reference sequence). The CDR3 has 14 residues. The V gene end was trimmed by 3 bases and the J gene end by 4 bases; junction bases not matched to a gene: 3. For the CDR3, the DNA is TGTGCCACCAGCAGGGGACAGGGCCCCACTGAAGCTTTCTTT. Its protein is CATSRGQGPTEAFF.

The chain has TRBV2 and TRBJ2-3, with no clear D. Germline values: CDR1 SNHLY, CDR2 FYNNEI. Trimming took off 0 bases at V and 0 bases at J, with 10 bases between the two ends. The CDR3 is 16 residues long. The DNA of the CDR3 is TGTGCCAGCAGTGAAGCGAGGTTACTTAGCACAGATACGCAGTATTTT. This gives the protein CASSEARLLSTDTQYF.

The rearrangement links TRBV7-9 to TRBJ1-5; possible D gene TRBD1, 5 bases. The V gene's germline CDR1 is SEHNR and CDR2 FQNEAQ (reference sequence). The V gene lost 8 bases and the J gene lost 0 bases, with 11 bases spanning the gap. CDR3 length equals 14 residues. The DNA for the CDR3 is TGTGCCAGCGGGGGGGTTTATAGCAATCAGCCCCAGCATTTT. This sequence encodes CASGGVYSNQPQHF.

The chain is built from TRBV4-1 and TRBJ2-5; 8 positions agree with TRBD2. J was trimmed by 2 bases and V by 4 bases; bases with no gene match: 9. Per germline, CDR1 MGHRA and CDR2 YSYEKL. The CDR3 is made up of 16 amino acids. CDR3: CASSLGAGGIQETQYF. As DNA, the CDR3 is TGCGCCAGCAGCCTCGGCGCGGGGGGCATACAAGAGACCCAGTACTTC.

Only one count was recorded for this clone. This chain links TRBV2 with TRBJ2-1; D tentatively fits TRBD1 or TRBD2 (5 bases each). CDR3 length equals 13 residues. V was trimmed by 1 base and J by 10 bases, leaving 11 bases between them. Germline V lookup: CDR1 SNHLY, CDR2 FYNNEI. Here the CDR3 reads CASSEDWDGEQFF. The CDR3 DNA follows: TGTGCCAGCAGTGAAGACTGGGACGGCGAGCAGTTCTTC. Together with reference TRBV2 and TRBJ2-1, the CDR3 gives the full variable domain: EPEVTQTPSHQVTQMGQEVILRCVPISNHLYFYWYRQILGQKVEFLVSFYNNEISEKSEIFDDQFSVERPDGSNFTLKIRSTKLEDSAMYFCASSEDWDGEQFFGPGTRLTVL.

This rearrangement joins TRBV27 to TRBJ1-1; no clear D gene. In germline, CDR1 is MNHEY, CDR2 SMNVEV (reference sequence). With 5 bases removed from V and 4 bases from J, the gap between germline ends came to 20 bases. CDR3 size: 16 residues. CDR3 nucleotides: TGTGCCAGCAGTGCCGTGCAGGTGGCTTTGGGCACTGAAGCTTTCTTT. Translating it yields CASSAVQVALGTEAFF.

The chain is built from TRBV19 and TRBJ2-7, with a tentative D call TRBD1 (6 bases). The CDR3 consists of 15 residues. V was clipped by 5 bases and J by 3 bases, with 17 bases between them. Germline loops: CDR1 LNHDA, CDR2 SQIVND (reference sequence). In DNA form, the CDR3 reads TGTGCCAGTAGTTCAGGGGCTTGGGCCAACTACGAGCAGTACTTC. Protein: CASSSGAWANYEQYF.

This clone was detected once. Mismatch with germline at one junction end may stem from a read error. The chain uses TRBV5-5 and TRBJ2-5; D is unresolved. CDR1 is SGHKS, CDR2 YYEKEE, per germline (reference sequence). The CDR3 spans 14 residues. This chain's CDR3 is CASSLGPNQETQYF. CDR3 sequence (DNA): TGTGCCAGCAGCTTAGGCCCTAACCAGGAGACCCAGTACTTC.

This clone was found a few times. The rearrangement links TRBV2 to TRBJ1-4, with a possible D match to TRBD1 (5 bases). CDR3 length: 16 amino acids. Per germline, CDR1 SNHLY and CDR2 FYNNEI. V lost 7 bases, J lost 1 base, and 16 bases lay in between. Written as DNA, the CDR3 is TGTGCCAGCATCCTTGGGGTGGGACTAACTAATGAAAAACTGTTTTTT. This translates into CASILGVGLTNEKLFF.

This sequence joins TRBV7-8 and TRBJ1-5, with D maybe TRBD1 (5 bases). This CDR3 has 15 residues. Germline CDR1 is SGHVS and CDR2 is FQNEAQ. Deletions cut 3 bases from V and 5 bases from J, with 14 bases between. CDR3 DNA: TGTGCCAGCAGCTTTCCCGGGACGGATGATCAGCCCCAGCATTTT. Residues: CASSFPGTDDQPQHF.

This chain connects TRBV10-3 to TRBJ2-5; 8 bases are a match to TRBD1. This CDR3 spans 16 amino acids. With 2 bases clipped from V and 7 bases from J, the junction kept 12 bases outside the gene matches. CDR1 and CDR2 from the germline V gene are ENHRY and SYGVKD. The CDR3 DNA follows: TGTGCCATCAGTGAGACAGGACAGGGCGGGGAAGCGACCCAGTACTTC. Amino acids: CAISETGQGGEATQYF.

The CDR3 DNA follows: TGTGCCAGCAGGACGTGGGAGCTTGGCTATGGCTACACCTTC. Its translation: CASRTWELGYGYTF. The V gene is TRBV28, the J gene TRBJ1-2; D unclear. Germline V gives CDR1 MDHEN, CDR2 SYDVKM. This CDR3 is built from 14 residues. The germline V and J ends were trimmed by 6 bases and 4 bases, with 15 bases remaining between them.

This chain connects TRBV7-9 to TRBJ2-2, with D uncertain. The germline CDR1 and CDR2 sequences are SEHNR and FQNEAQ (reference sequence). This CDR3 comprises 15 residues. V was shortened by 7 bases and J by 0 bases, with 12 bases between the two germline ends. The CDR3 DNA is TGTGCCAGCACCAAGACCGGCGCGAACACCGGGGAGCTGTTTTTT. Its protein product is CASTKTGANTGELFF.

This clone was seen once. The rearrangement links TRBV7-9 to TRBJ1-3; D not resolved. There are 16 residues in the CDR3. CDR1 is SEHNR and CDR2 is FQNEAQ in the germline V gene (reference sequence). V lost 1 base and J lost 0, with 10 bases in between. CDR3 residues: CASSLDPESSGNTIYF. CDR3 bases: TGTGCCAGCAGCTTAGACCCAGAGAGCTCTGGAAACACCATATATTTT.